Listed below are T cell receptor beta chains from one sample, sequenced in a study of OX40 agonist ivuxolimab in advanced cancers. Profiled with immunoSEQ multiplex PCR; TCRdb holds only in-frame clones, not every one. The sample comprises roughly 69,000 clones, about 90% of which are singletons, and less than 6% rests with the top ten. The sequenced sample was CD4+ or CD8+ T cells sorted from blood, obtained in a trial of the OX40 agonist ivuxolimab. These receptors all stem from an adult with an advanced solid tumor such as melanoma, head and neck, liver or kidney cancer. The CDR3 runs from the conserved cysteine through the conserved F or W. Clone size is not always given. Where it is, it says once, few, many or a class for expanded clones.

j_call: TRBJ2-3
v_call: TRBV6-1
clone_size: NA
cdr3_aa: CASSHGTTGTDTQYF

j_call: TRBJ2-2
v_call: TRBV6-5
clone_size: NA
cdr3_aa: CASSWGQGNTGELFF

j_call: TRBJ1-4
v_call: TRBV28
clone_size: NA
cdr3_aa: CASSAGARSTNEKLFF

j_call: TRBJ2-7
v_call: TRBV28
clone_size: NA
cdr3_aa: CASSLRSEQYF

j_call: TRBJ1-5
v_call: TRBV7-2
clone_size: NA
cdr3_aa: CASSLRAGSSNQPQHF

j_call: TRBJ1-4
v_call: TRBV5-4
clone_size: once
cdr3_aa: CASSTGGQGNEKLFF

j_call: TRBJ1-1
v_call: TRBV6-6
clone_size: NA
cdr3_aa: CASSYSRNTEAFF

j_call: TRBJ2-2
v_call: TRBV5-1
clone_size: NA
cdr3_aa: CASSLRESRFLAGASTGELFF

j_call: TRBJ2-7
v_call: TRBV4-1
clone_size: NA
cdr3_aa: CASSQGRTGEQYF

j_call: TRBJ2-2
v_call: TRBV10-3
clone_size: NA
cdr3_aa: CAISYDRGTGELFF

j_call: TRBJ2-1
v_call: TRBV28
clone_size: NA
cdr3_aa: CASSGGGRVNNEQFF

j_call: TRBJ2-5
v_call: TRBV5-4
clone_size: NA
cdr3_aa: CASSLTLQETQYF

j_call: TRBJ1-2
v_call: TRBV28
clone_size: NA
cdr3_aa: CASSETGGYGYTF

j_call: TRBJ2-7
v_call: TRBV27
clone_size: once
cdr3_aa: CASSFGSRIYEQYF

j_call: TRBJ2-2
v_call: TRBV9
clone_size: NA
cdr3_aa: CASSVVAALSLNTGELFF

j_call: TRBJ2-1
v_call: TRBV16
clone_size: NA
cdr3_aa: CASSQSPGSPGVFF

j_call: TRBJ1-4
v_call: TRBV5-1
clone_size: NA
cdr3_aa: CASSLGQTNEKLFF

j_call: TRBJ2-5
v_call: TRBV19
clone_size: NA
cdr3_aa: CASSIRGWETQYF

j_call: TRBJ2-1
v_call: TRBV7-8
clone_size: NA
cdr3_aa: CASSSDLTGQGLYEQFF

j_call: TRBJ2-5
v_call: TRBV7-9
clone_size: few
cdr3_aa: CASRFSQGAGETQYF

j_call: TRBJ1-1
v_call: TRBV29-1
clone_size: NA
cdr3_aa: CSASTGTEAFF

j_call: TRBJ2-2
v_call: TRBV11-3
clone_size: NA
cdr3_aa: CASSPGRHGELFF

j_call: TRBJ1-5
v_call: TRBV15
clone_size: few
cdr3_aa: CATSSRNQPQHF

j_call: TRBJ2-3
v_call: TRBV4-1
clone_size: NA
cdr3_aa: CASSPKRRSTDTQYF

j_call: TRBJ2-2
v_call: TRBV6-1
clone_size: NA
cdr3_aa: CATQIGGAFTGELFF

j_call: TRBJ1-1
v_call: TRBV28
clone_size: NA
cdr3_aa: CASWENTEAFF

j_call: TRBJ1-4
v_call: TRBV19
clone_size: NA
cdr3_aa: CASSPTQGATNEKLFF

j_call: TRBJ2-1
v_call: TRBV5-4
clone_size: NA
cdr3_aa: CASSHSLRGRSEQFF

j_call: TRBJ1-4
v_call: TRBV19
clone_size: NA
cdr3_aa: CASSAQGVEKLFF

j_call: TRBJ2-3
v_call: TRBV5-1
clone_size: NA
cdr3_aa: CASKATGASTDTQYF

j_call: TRBJ1-5
v_call: TRBV19
clone_size: NA
cdr3_aa: CASSVGQGFNQPQHF

j_call: TRBJ2-5
v_call: TRBV5-6
clone_size: NA
cdr3_aa: CASSSQMRGLGETQYF

j_call: TRBJ2-3
v_call: TRBV10-3
clone_size: NA
cdr3_aa: CAISDGTSGRDTQYF

j_call: TRBJ2-7
v_call: TRBV2
clone_size: NA
cdr3_aa: CASSRQGGYEQYF

j_call: TRBJ2-5
v_call: TRBV5-1
clone_size: NA
cdr3_aa: CASSTGTGETQYF

j_call: TRBJ1-2
v_call: TRBV6-1
clone_size: NA
cdr3_aa: CASSEGQGPYGYTF

j_call: TRBJ2-5
v_call: TRBV27
clone_size: once
cdr3_aa: CASSTRQGEVSAQYF

j_call: TRBJ2-2
v_call: TRBV2
clone_size: NA
cdr3_aa: CASTGGTDNTGELFF

j_call: TRBJ2-1
v_call: TRBV12-2
clone_size: NA
cdr3_aa: CASRSCGEGLSSYNEQFF

j_call: TRBJ1-5
v_call: TRBV28
clone_size: NA
cdr3_aa: CASSLAGGANQPQHF

j_call: TRBJ1-5
v_call: TRBV6-1
clone_size: NA
cdr3_aa: CASSEARGRQPQHF

j_call: TRBJ1-4
v_call: TRBV28
clone_size: NA
cdr3_aa: CASRWSGTNEKLFF

j_call: TRBJ2-1
v_call: TRBV11-2
clone_size: NA
cdr3_aa: CASRNRDRYNEQFF

j_call: TRBJ2-2
v_call: TRBV2
clone_size: NA
cdr3_aa: CASSQTSGSIGELFF

j_call: TRBJ1-1
v_call: TRBV27
clone_size: NA
cdr3_aa: CASSFSRQGTEAFF